Following are 23 T cell receptor beta chains from one sample sequenced in a study of cytomegalovirus exposure and HLA in healthy donors listed by TCRdb under 2017. Libraries came from the immunoSEQ multiplex PCR assay. For the multiplex PCR, a mixture combining 60 forward primers for TCR Vbeta segments and 13 reverse primers for TCR Jbeta segments was used. Here the immuneACCESS table is served through TCRdb, limited to in-frame sequences with V and J called. Missing clones are a known gap in these copies; in checked studies unresolved V genes cover under half, and the rest lacks a known reason. This sample holds approximately 150,000 clones; roughly 77% were observed only once. Around 4.6% of the sample rests with the top ten. The sample comprised PBMCs. These receptors were collected from a male donor in good health and CMV-seronegative.

CDR3 loop: CASSQVVGQGTGELFF. CDR3 in DNA: TGTGCCAGCAGCCAAGTGGTAGGACAGGGCACCGGGGAGCTGTTTTTT. This rearrangement joins TRBV4-2 to TRBJ2-2; TRBD1 aligns across 8 bases. The trim removed 1 base at V and 4 bases at J, leaving 5 bases unmatched. Per the germline V gene, CDR1 is LGHNA and CDR2 is YNFKEQ. The CDR3 covers 16 residues.

CDR3 protein: CASSLSGGNTGELFF. The CDR3 coding sequence is TGTGCCAGCAGTCTTAGCGGGGGTAACACCGGGGAGCTGTTTTTT. The gene calls are TRBV5-6 and TRBJ2-2, with 9 bases matching TRBD2. CDR1 is SGHDT, CDR2 YYEEEE, per germline. The CDR3 totals 15 residues. V lost 5 bases, J lost 2 bases, and 4 bases stayed unmatched.

This clone came up a few times. The V and J genes are TRBV6-4 and TRBJ2-3; TRBD2 matches 7 bases. From germline, CDR1 is MRHNA and CDR2 SNTAGT. The CDR3 has 14 residues. V was clipped by 10 bases and J by 2 bases; unmatched bases: 9. The CDR3 region is CATGGGRDTDTQYF. CDR3 nucleotides: TGTGCCACCGGCGGGGGTCGGGACACAGATACGCAGTATTTT.

This sequence joins TRBV5-4 and TRBJ1-6, with D perhaps matching TRBD1 (5 bases). The CDR3 loop spans 15 amino acids. Germline V CDR1 and CDR2: SGHNT, YYREEE (reference sequence). With 5 bases removed from V and 4 bases from J, the gap between germline ends came to 13 bases. The CDR3 nucleotides read TGTGCCAGCAGATTAACCGGGACTTATAATTCACCCCTCCACTTT. Translated, it gives CASRLTGTYNSPLHF.

A few counts support this clone. The chain has TRBV7-9 and TRBJ2-1; 7 bases map to TRBD2. The germline CDR1 and CDR2 sequences are SEHNR and FQNEAQ (reference sequence). The CDR3 is 15 amino acids. The V and J ends lost 5 bases and 5 bases, in that order; junction bases with no gene match: 9. This CDR3 is CASSPPGGINNEQFF. CDR3 in DNA: TGTGCCAGCAGCCCCCCCGGGGGGATTAACAATGAGCAGTTCTTC.

The chain has TRBV2 and TRBJ2-1; no reliable D call. This CDR3 is 13 amino acids long. CDR1 is SNHLY, CDR2 FYNNEI, per germline. Trimming removed 5 bases at V and 5 bases at J, with 10 bases between. CDR3 bases: TGTGCCAGCAGTTCATTCCGGGACAATGAGCAGTTCTTC. It yields the protein CASSSFRDNEQFF.

This clone came up a few times. The chain couples TRBV10-3 to TRBJ1-5; D gene unclear. The CDR3 is 13 residues long. V was clipped by 4 bases and J by 5 bases, with 9 bases between them. Germline values: CDR1 ENHRY, CDR2 SYGVKD. CDR3 in amino acids: CAISGPGDQPQHF. DNA of the CDR3: TGTGCCATCAGTGGTCCCGGGGATCAGCCCCAGCATTTT.

The rearrangement joins TRBV27 to TRBJ1-1, with D tentatively TRBD1 (5 bases). In germline, CDR1 is MNHEY, CDR2 SMNVEV (reference sequence). V lost 6 bases to trimming and J lost 1 base, with 6 bases between them. The CDR3 is 12 residues long. In DNA form, the CDR3 reads TGTGCCAGCAGAGACAGGAACACTGAAGCTTTCTTT. It specifies CASRDRNTEAFF.

The V gene is TRBV19, the J gene TRBJ2-5, with a weak D call TRBD1 (6 bases). Trimming cost V 5 bases and J 2 bases, with 12 bases left between them. Looked up from germline, CDR1 is LNHDA and CDR2 is SQIVND (reference sequence). The CDR3 is made up of 14 amino acids. CDR3 coding DNA: TGTGCCAGTAGTGTACAGGGATCGCAAGAGACCCAGTACTTC. This translates into CASSVQGSQETQYF.

This chain connects TRBV5-4 to TRBJ2-7, with 8 bases that match TRBD1. J was trimmed by 3 bases and V by 7 bases; bases with no gene match: 6. Germline V gives CDR1 SGHNT, CDR2 YYREEE (reference sequence). This CDR3 is built from 13 residues. The CDR3 is CASGQGPYYEQYF. CDR3 DNA sequence: TGTGCCAGCGGACAGGGACCGTACTACGAGCAGTACTTC.

The rearrangement links TRBV7-8 to TRBJ2-1; no clear D gene. This CDR3 has 14 amino acids. The V gene's germline CDR1 is SGHVS and CDR2 FQNEAQ. V was clipped by 1 base and J by 9 bases, with 13 bases between them. The CDR3 bases are TGTGCCAGCAGCTTAGTCTCCAGTTCAGGTGAGCAGTTCTTC. Translating it yields CASSLVSSSGEQFF.

The chain links TRBV5-1 to TRBJ2-5; 7 positions match TRBD2. Trimming removed 7 bases from V and 1 base from J; junction bases left unmatched: 4. This CDR3 region has 13 residues. Germline CDR1 reads SGHRS; CDR2 reads YFSETQ. CDR3 nucleotide sequence: TGCGCCAGCCGGATAGCGGGCCAAGAGACCCAGTACTTC. This codes for CASRIAGQETQYF. The full variable domain, with the rest looked up from reference TRBV5-1 and TRBJ2-5, is KAGVTQTPRYLIKTRGQQVTLSCSPISGHRSVSWYQQTPGQGLQFLFEYFSETQRNKGNFPGRFSGRQFSNSRSEMNVSTLELGDSALYLCASRIAGQETQYFGPGTRLLVL.

Here the CDR3 DNA reads TGTGCCAGCAGCGCCAGACAGGGTGTGGGCTACACCTTC. This codes for CASSARQGVGYTF. V gene TRBV9 combines with J gene TRBJ1-2; 7 bases fit TRBD1. V was pared by 3 bases and J by 8 bases, with 7 bases of the junction left unmatched. Per the germline V gene, CDR1 is SGDLS and CDR2 is YYNGEE. This CDR3 contains 13 residues.

The J gene is TRBJ2-1, the V gene TRBV5-1; TRBD1 agrees at 7 bases. V lost 4 bases and J lost 0; bases outside the gene matches: 7. The germline CDR1 and CDR2 sequences are SGHRS and YFSETQ. This CDR3 has 16 residues. CDR3 nucleotides: TGCGCCAGCAGCGAAGCGACAGGGAGCTCCTACAATGAGCAGTTCTTC. Protein sequence: CASSEATGSSYNEQFF.

The genes are TRBV30 and TRBJ1-6; D possibly corresponds to TRBD1 (5 bases). Germline V lookup: CDR1 GTSNPN, CDR2 SVGIG (reference sequence). The CDR3 loop spans 18 amino acids. Trimming removed 0 bases from V and 0 bases from J, with 15 bases in between. CDR3 region: CAWSVEGAPSSYNSPLHF. The CDR3, as DNA: TGTGCCTGGAGTGTTGAAGGGGCCCCGAGCTCCTATAATTCACCCCTCCACTTT.

The CDR3 here is CASSRRQGTDTQYF. The CDR3 DNA follows: TGTGCCAGCAGCCGGCGACAGGGGACAGATACGCAGTATTTT. This chain links TRBV5-6 with TRBJ2-3; 8 bases match TRBD1. The ends lost 4 bases at V and 3 bases at J; junction bases unmatched: 4. The CDR3 sequence is 14 residues long. Per the germline V gene, CDR1 is SGHDT and CDR2 is YYEEEE.

The rearrangement links TRBV28 to TRBJ1-2; possibly TRBD1 for D (5 bases). Germline assignment: CDR1 MDHEN and CDR2 SYDVKM. The CDR3 contains 15 residues. V shed 5 bases and J shed 8 bases, with 21 bases lying between them. CDR3 in DNA: TGTGCCAGCAGTCCTCGGGCACTTGGACACGGAGGCTACACCTTC. Residues: CASSPRALGHGGYTF.

The gene calls are TRBV6-1 and TRBJ2-2; 8 bases agree with TRBD2. Germline-derived CDR1 and CDR2 are MNHNS and SASEGT. This CDR3 is built from 15 residues. V shed 6 bases, J shed 4 bases, and the junction held 7 bases outside the gene matches. Here the CDR3 DNA reads TGTGCCAGCAGCGCCCGGACTAGCTCCACCGGGGAGCTGTTTTTT. The encoded protein is CASSARTSSTGELFF.

The chain combines TRBV18 with TRBJ1-2; 8 bases match TRBD1. The germline gives CDR1 KGHSH, CDR2 LQKENI. The J segment lost 7 bases and the V segment lost 3 bases, leaving 10 bases of the junction unmatched. The CDR3 extends over 15 amino acids. DNA of the CDR3: TGTGCCAGCTCACCGCTGACCAATGGACAGGGTGGCTACACCTTC. Amino acid sequence: CASSPLTNGQGGYTF.

The chain couples TRBV6-1 to TRBJ2-3; 12 bases are a match to TRBD2. The CDR3 covers 14 residues. J was trimmed by 4 bases and V by 7 bases; bases with no gene match: 3. The V gene's germline CDR1 is MNHNS and CDR2 SASEGT. In DNA, the CDR3 is TGTGCCAGCATCCGACTAGCGGGAGCAGATACGCAGTATTTT. Its translation is CASIRLAGADTQYF.

The chain uses TRBV10-1 and TRBJ1-2; a weak D match, TRBD1 (5 bases). This CDR3 is 12 amino acids long. The V gene's germline CDR1 is WNHNN and CDR2 SYGVQD (reference sequence). Trimming stripped 11 bases from V and 6 bases from J, with 16 bases between. Here the CDR3 reads CAVTARRHGYTF. The DNA for the CDR3 is TGCGCCGTGACAGCTCGTAGGCATGGCTACACCTTC.

This chain links TRBV5-1 with TRBJ2-5, with 12 bases lining up with TRBD2. The J segment lost 1 base and the V segment lost 3 bases, leaving 1 base of the junction unmatched. The CDR3 spans 15 residues. Per the germline V gene, CDR1 is SGHRS and CDR2 is YFSETQ. The CDR3 nucleotides read TGCGCCAGCAGCTCTAGCGGGAGGGGCCAAGAGACCCAGTACTTC. Translation gives CASSSSGRGQETQYF.

The gene calls are TRBV18 and TRBJ1-2; the match to TRBD1 covers 7 bases. The CDR3 contains 14 residues. Germline values: CDR1 KGHSH, CDR2 LQKENI. The ends lost 11 bases at V and 0 bases at J; junction bases unmatched: 9. The CDR3: CAGGDRATNYGYTF. CDR3 DNA: TGTGCCGGAGGCGACAGGGCTACTAACTATGGCTACACCTTC.